The subject of this entry is one TCR beta chain. Its cognate antigen is unknown. The data were produced by immunoSEQ multiplex PCR, yet TCRdb's version contains in-frame clones alone and is incomplete. The sample consists of some 150,000 clones, approximately 91% of them appearing once. The data were taken from a study of CD4+ T cells in melanoma. Study observations and caveats: Diverse differentiation states were reported for melanoma neoantigen-specific CD4+ T cells. CD8+ T cell, macrophage and B cell function reportedly correlated with neoantigen-specific CD4+ T cells.

The CDR3 is 13 amino acids. The ends were cut back, 3 bases at V and 4 bases at J, with 9 bases in the middle. Germline CDR1 and CDR2: SGHTA and FQGTGA. The genes are TRBV7-3 and TRBJ1-1; D not certain. The origin of this receptor is a human donor with melanoma. The CDR3 region is CASSLNPGTEAFF. As DNA, the CDR3 is TGTGCCAGCAGCTTGAATCCGGGCACTGAAGCTTTCTTT.